This TCR beta chain was observed in a study of OX40 agonist ivuxolimab in advanced cancers. This clone was counted a single time. Here immunoSEQ multiplex PCR was the method, and the copy in TCRdb shows in-frame clones only, minus some. The data contain about 41,000 clones, 80% to 90% of them seen just once; the ten biggest clones take up roughly a third. A history of autoimmune disease or systemic immunosuppression excluded patients. Deletions cut 6 bases from V and 0 bases from J, with 26 bases between. The CDR3 is 19 amino acids. Germline V lookup: CDR1 LGHNT, CDR2 FRNRAP. This clonotype was obtained from an adult with an advanced solid tumor such as melanoma, head and neck, liver or kidney cancer. The sequences come from CD4+ or CD8+ T cells sorted from blood, collected in a trial of the OX40 agonist ivuxolimab. The chain is built from TRBV12-5 and TRBJ1-2; no clear D gene. CDR3: CASGQPSRSLLAANYGYTF. CDR3 DNA sequence: TGTGCTAGTGGCCAGCCCTCTCGCTCACTTTTAGCGGCTAACTATGGCTACACCTTC.